This T cell receptor beta chain was recorded in a study of Tregs in tolerant kidney transplant recipients. Study-wide points: Tregs expanded with activated donor B cells seemed most donor-specific. In tolerant patients, donor-specific Tregs outgrew total Tregs, suggesting antigen-driven expansion.

The CDR3 is 14 residues long. Germline V lookup: CDR1 SGHRS, CDR2 YFSETQ. The V and J ends lost 4 bases and 7 bases, in that order; junction bases with no gene match: 4. Of note for this clone: Its antigen is undetermined.

CD4+CD25+CD127- Tregs, CD4+CD25- non-Tregs, CD4 and CD8 cells were sorted. Sequenced by immunoSEQ multiplex PCR; TCRdb stores in-frame clones only, minus some. The table records some 70,000 clones, about 89% of them present only once. This TCR derives from a human donor who received a combined kidney and bone marrow transplant. The sequences come from CD4+ T cells from blood, collected before the transplant. This sequence joins TRBV5-1 and TRBJ2-7; TRBD2 matches 14 bases. The CDR3 coding sequence is TGCGCCAGCAGCATCGGACTAGCGGGAGGTGAGCAGTACTTC. Translating gives CASSIGLAGGEQYF.